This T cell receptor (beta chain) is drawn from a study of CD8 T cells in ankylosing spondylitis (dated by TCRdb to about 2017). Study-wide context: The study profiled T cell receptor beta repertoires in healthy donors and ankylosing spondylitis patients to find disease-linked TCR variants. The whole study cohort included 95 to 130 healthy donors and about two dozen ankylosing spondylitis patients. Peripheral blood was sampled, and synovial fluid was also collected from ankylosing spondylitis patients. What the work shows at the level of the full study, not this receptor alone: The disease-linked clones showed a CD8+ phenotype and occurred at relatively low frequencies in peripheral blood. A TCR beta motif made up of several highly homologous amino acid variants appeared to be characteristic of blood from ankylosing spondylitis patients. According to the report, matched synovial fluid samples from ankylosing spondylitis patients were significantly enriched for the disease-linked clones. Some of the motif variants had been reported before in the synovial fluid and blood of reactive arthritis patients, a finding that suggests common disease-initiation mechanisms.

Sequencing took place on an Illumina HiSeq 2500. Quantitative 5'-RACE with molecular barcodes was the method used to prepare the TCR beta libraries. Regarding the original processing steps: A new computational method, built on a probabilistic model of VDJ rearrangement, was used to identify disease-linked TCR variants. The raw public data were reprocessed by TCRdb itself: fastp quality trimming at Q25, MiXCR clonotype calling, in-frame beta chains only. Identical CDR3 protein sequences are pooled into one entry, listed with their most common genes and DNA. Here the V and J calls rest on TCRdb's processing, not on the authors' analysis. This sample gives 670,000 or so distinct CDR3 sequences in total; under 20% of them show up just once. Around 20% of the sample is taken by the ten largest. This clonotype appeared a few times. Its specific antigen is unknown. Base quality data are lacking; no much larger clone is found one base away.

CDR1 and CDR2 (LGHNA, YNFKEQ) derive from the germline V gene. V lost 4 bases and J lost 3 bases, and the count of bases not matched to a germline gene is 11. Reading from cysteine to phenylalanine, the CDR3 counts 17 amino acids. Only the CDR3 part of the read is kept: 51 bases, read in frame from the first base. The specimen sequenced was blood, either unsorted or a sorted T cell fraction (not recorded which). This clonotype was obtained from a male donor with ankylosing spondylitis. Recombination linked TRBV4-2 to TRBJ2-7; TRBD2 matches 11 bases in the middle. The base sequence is TGTGCCAGCAGCCTTATGGACGGGACTAGCGGAATCTACGAGCAGTACTTC. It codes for CASSLMDGTSGIYEQYF.